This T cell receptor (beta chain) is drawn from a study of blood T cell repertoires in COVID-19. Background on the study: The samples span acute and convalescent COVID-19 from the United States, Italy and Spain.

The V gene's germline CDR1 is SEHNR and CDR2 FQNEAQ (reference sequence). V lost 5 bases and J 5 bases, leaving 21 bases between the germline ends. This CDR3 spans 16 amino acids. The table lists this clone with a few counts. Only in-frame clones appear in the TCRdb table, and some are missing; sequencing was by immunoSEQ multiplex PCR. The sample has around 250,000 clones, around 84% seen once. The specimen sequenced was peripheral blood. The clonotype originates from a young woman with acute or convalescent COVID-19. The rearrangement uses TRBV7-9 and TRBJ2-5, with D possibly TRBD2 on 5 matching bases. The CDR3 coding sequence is TGTGCCAGCAGCACCCGGATAGGACCACAGCGGGAGACCCAGTACTTC. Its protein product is CASSTRIGPQRETQYF.